Listed here are 6 T cell receptor beta chains from one sample, sequenced in a study of T cells expressing NK-cell markers. From the 5' RACE reads, TCRdb lists one entry per CDR3 protein and no DNA. The sample spans 150,000 or so distinct CDR3 sequences; the ten largest clones claim around a third. Sequenced sample: blood T cells: a sorted CD56 or NKG2C T cell subset, CD4+ or CD8+ T cells, or bulk PBMC T cells (not recorded which). These receptors all come from a woman between 50 and 59 years old in good health.

The chain has TRBV29-1 and TRBJ2-1; TCRdb proposes TRBD2, but this gene call is untestable without DNA. The CDR3 length is 13 residues. The germline CDR1 and CDR2 sequences are SQVTM and ANQGSEA. The CDR3 loop reads CSLGSAGVNEQFF.

This sequence joins TRBV6-2 or TRBV6-3 and TRBJ2-7; TCRdb's D gene call, TRBD2, goes unchecked for lack of DNA. The length of the CDR3 is 13 residues. Germline values: CDR1 MNHEY, CDR2 SVGEGT. CDR3 residues: CASSYPAGHEQYF.

The chain is built from TRBV19 and TRBJ2-1; TCRdb names TRBD1, which stays unverified in the absence of DNA. The germline V gene encodes CDR1 LNHDA and CDR2 SQIVND (reference sequence). CDR3 size: 14 residues. The CDR3 protein is CASNSGQGKVEQFF.

The rearrangement uses TRBV30 and TRBJ1-3; the D call of TRBD1 rests on TCRdb alone, since no DNA is present to check it. This CDR3 is built from 16 residues. Looked up from germline, CDR1 is GTSNPN and CDR2 is SVGIG (reference sequence). CDR3: CAWSPVPGITGNTIYF.

The chain uses TRBV12-3 or TRBV12-4 and TRBJ1-5. The CDR3 has 16 amino acids. The chain's CDR3 is CASSLAGRSSNQPQHF.

The CDR3 protein is CASSYPSQETQYF. The V gene is TRBV7-9, the J gene TRBJ2-5; no DNA is available, so the TRBD2 call from TCRdb remains unchecked. The V gene's germline CDR1 is SEHNR and CDR2 FQNEAQ (reference sequence). This CDR3 has 13 residues.